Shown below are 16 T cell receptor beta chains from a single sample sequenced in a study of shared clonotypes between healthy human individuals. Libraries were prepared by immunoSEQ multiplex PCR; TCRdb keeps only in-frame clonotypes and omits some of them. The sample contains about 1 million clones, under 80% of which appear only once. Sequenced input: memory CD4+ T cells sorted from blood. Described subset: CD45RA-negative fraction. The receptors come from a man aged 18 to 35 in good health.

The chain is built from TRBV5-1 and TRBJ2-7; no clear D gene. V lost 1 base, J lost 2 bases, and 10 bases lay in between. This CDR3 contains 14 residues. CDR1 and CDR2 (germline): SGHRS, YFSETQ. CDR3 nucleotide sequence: TGCGCCAGCAGCTTGTCCCAAACTCCCTACGAGCAGTACTTC. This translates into CASSLSQTPYEQYF.

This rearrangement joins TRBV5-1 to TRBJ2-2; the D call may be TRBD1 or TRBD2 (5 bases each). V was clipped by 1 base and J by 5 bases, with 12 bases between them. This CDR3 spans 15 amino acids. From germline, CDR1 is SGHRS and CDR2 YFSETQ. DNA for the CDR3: TGCGCCAGCAGCTTGAACCTAGCAGGGACCGGGGAGCTGTTTTTT. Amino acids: CASSLNLAGTGELFF.

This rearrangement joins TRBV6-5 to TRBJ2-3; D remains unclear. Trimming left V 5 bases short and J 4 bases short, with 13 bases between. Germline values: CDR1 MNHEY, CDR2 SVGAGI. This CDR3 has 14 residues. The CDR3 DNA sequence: TGTGCCAGCAGTCCAGACTTAGGAGCAGATACGCAGTATTTT. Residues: CASSPDLGADTQYF.

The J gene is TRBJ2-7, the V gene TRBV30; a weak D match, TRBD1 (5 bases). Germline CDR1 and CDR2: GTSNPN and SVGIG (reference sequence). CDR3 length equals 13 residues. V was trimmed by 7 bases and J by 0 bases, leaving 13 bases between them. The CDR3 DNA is TGTGCCTCGACAGCTCTAAGCTCCTACGAGCAGTACTTC. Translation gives CASTALSSYEQYF.

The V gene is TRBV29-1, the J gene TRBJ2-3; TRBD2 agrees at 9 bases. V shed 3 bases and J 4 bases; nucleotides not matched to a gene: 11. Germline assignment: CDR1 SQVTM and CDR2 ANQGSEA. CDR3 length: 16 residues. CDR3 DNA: TGCAGCGTTGAGGGGTTGAACGGGACTAGCCCAGATACGCAGTATTTT. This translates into CSVEGLNGTSPDTQYF.

CDR3 in DNA: TGTGCCAGCAGTTTCCTCTCAAACCTACTTGACAGCACCGGATCCTACGAGCAGTACTTC. Translated, it gives CASSFLSNLLDSTGSYEQYF. The V call is TRBV28, the J call TRBJ2-7; TRBD1 might be the D (5 bases). With 3 bases removed from V and 1 base from J, the gap between germline ends came to 28 bases. The CDR3 spans 20 residues. Germline V gene sequence: CDR1 MDHEN, CDR2 SYDVKM.

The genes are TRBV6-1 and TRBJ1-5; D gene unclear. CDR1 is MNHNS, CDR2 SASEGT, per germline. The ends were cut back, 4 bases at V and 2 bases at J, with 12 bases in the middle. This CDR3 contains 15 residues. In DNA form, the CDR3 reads TGTGCCAGCAGTGTTTCAGTATCGGGCAATCAGCCCCAGCATTTT. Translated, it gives CASSVSVSGNQPQHF.

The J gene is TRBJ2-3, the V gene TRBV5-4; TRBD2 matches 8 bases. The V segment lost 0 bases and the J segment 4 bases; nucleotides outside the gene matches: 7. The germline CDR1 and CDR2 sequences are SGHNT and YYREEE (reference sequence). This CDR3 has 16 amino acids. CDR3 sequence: CASSLVAGTLSDTQYF. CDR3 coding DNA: TGTGCCAGCAGCTTGGTAGCGGGGACTCTATCAGATACGCAGTATTTT.

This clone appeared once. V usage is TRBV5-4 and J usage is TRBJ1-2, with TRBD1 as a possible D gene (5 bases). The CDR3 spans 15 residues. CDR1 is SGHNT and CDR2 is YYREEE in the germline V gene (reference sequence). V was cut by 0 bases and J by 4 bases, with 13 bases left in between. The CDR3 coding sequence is TGTGCCAGCAGCTTGGGACAGTGGAAGTTCTATGGCTACACCTTC. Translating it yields CASSLGQWKFYGYTF.

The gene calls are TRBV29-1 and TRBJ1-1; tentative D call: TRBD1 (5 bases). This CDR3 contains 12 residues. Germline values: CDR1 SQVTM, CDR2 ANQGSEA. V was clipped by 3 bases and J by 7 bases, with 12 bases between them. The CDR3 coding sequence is TGCAGCGTTGAGGCGGGGGGGGTTGAAGCTTTCTTT. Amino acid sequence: CSVEAGGVEAFF.

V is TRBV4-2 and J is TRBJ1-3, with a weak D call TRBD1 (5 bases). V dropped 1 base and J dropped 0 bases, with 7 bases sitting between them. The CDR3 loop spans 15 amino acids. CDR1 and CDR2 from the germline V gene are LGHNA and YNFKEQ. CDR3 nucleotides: TGTGCCAGCAGCCAAGGGACATACTCTGGAAACACCATATATTTT. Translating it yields CASSQGTYSGNTIYF.

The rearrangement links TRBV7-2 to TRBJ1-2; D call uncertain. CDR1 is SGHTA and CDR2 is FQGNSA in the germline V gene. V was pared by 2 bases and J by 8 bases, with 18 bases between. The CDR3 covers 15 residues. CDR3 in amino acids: CASSLMRDLWGGYTF. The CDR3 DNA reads TGTGCCAGCAGCTTAATGCGGGATCTTTGGGGAGGCTACACCTTC.

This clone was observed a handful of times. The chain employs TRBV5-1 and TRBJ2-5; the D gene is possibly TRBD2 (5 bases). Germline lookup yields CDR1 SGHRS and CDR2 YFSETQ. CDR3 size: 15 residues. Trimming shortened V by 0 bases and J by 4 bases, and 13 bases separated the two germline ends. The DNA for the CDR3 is TGCGCCAGCAGCTTGGGGGAGAAGAGTCGAGAGACCCAGTACTTC. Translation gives CASSLGEKSRETQYF.

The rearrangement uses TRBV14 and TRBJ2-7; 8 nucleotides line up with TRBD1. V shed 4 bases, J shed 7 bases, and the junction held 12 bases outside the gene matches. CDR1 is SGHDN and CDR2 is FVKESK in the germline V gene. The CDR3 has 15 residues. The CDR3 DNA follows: TGTGCCAGCAGCCTCAGACAGGGGACGCTTTTGGAGCAGTACTTC. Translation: CASSLRQGTLLEQYF.

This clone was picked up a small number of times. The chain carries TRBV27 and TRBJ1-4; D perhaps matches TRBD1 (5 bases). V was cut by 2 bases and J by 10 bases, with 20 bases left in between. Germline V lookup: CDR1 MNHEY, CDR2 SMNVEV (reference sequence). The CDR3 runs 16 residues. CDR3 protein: CASSLSLQGSGGKLFF. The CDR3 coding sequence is TGTGCCAGCAGTTTAAGCCTCCAGGGTTCCGGGGGAAAACTGTTTTTT.

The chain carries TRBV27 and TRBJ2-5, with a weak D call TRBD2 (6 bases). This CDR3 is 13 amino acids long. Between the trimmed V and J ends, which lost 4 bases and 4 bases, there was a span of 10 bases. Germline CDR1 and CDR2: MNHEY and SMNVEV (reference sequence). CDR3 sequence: CASSWRGGETQYF. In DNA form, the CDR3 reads TGTGCCAGCAGTTGGCGGGGTGGAGAGACCCAGTACTTC.